A single sample is the source of the 5 T cell receptor beta chains below, sequenced in a study of blood T cell repertoires in COVID-19. Profiling relied on immunoSEQ multiplex PCR, and the TCRdb table lists in-frame clones only, not all of them. The sample holds some 200,000 clones, roughly nine tenths seen once. The sample taken for sequencing was PBMCs or T cells enriched from blood (not recorded which). These receptors came from a woman in her 50s in a cohort exposed to, infected with or recovered from COVID-19 (not recorded which).

This chain connects TRBV13 to TRBJ1-1, with 8 bases that match TRBD1. The V segment lost 5 bases and the J segment 5 bases; nucleotides outside the gene matches: 4. Germline V gene lookup returns CDR1 PRHDT and CDR2 FYEKMQ (reference sequence). CDR3 length: 13 residues. CDR3 nucleotide sequence: TGTGCCAGCAGCGCCGACAGGGGAACTGAAGCTTTCTTT. Translated: CASSADRGTEAFF.

The V gene is TRBV6-2 or TRBV6-3, the J gene TRBJ1-6, with D uncertain. The CDR3 runs 15 residues. The germline gives CDR1 MNHEY, CDR2 SVGEGT. The V end was cut by 0 bases, the J end by 10 bases, with 13 bases between. The CDR3 sequence: CASSYSGQRGSPLHF. CDR3 bases: TGTGCCAGCAGTTACTCCGGCCAGAGAGGGTCACCCCTCCACTTT.

The J gene is TRBJ2-6, the V gene TRBV28; D ambiguous. CDR3 size: 13 residues. V dropped 6 bases and J dropped 4 bases, with 7 bases sitting between them. The germline V gene encodes CDR1 MDHEN and CDR2 SYDVKM. CDR3 DNA sequence: TGTGCCAGCAGCCTCTCGGGGGCCAACGTCCTGACTTTC. Translating gives CASSLSGANVLTF.

CDR3: CASTIDSYEQYF. CDR3 sequence (DNA): TGCGCCAGCACCATAGACAGCTACGAGCAGTACTTC. This chain uses TRBV5-1 with TRBJ2-7, with D possibly TRBD1 on 5 matching bases. The V end was cut by 6 bases, the J end by 3 bases, with 10 bases between. The CDR3 has 12 amino acids. Germline CDR1 SGHRS, CDR2 YFSETQ.

The chain carries TRBV25-1 and TRBJ1-3, with D possibly TRBD1 on 5 matching bases. The CDR3 has 14 residues. The V and J ends lost 2 bases and 2 bases respectively, with 7 bases between them. CDR1 is MGHDK and CDR2 is SYGVNS in the germline V gene. As DNA, the CDR3 is TGTGCCAGCAGTGAACAGGGTGCTGGAAACACCATATATTTT. Protein: CASSEQGAGNTIYF.